The present TCR beta chain was sequenced within a study of control samples from healthy donors and cancer patients. Profiling relied on immunoSEQ multiplex PCR, and the TCRdb table lists in-frame clones only, not all of them. Of 100,000 to 150,000 clones in the sample, 92% were seen once. CDR3 length: 15 amino acids. V lost 3 bases and J 7 bases, leaving 16 bases between the germline ends. Germline-derived CDR1 and CDR2 are KGHSH and LQKENI. Sequencing was carried out using blood. This receptor was taken from a woman in her 50s in good health. The chain uses TRBV18 and TRBJ2-1; D is possibly TRBD2 (6 bases). CDR3 protein: CASSPQGGAGNEQFF. As DNA, the CDR3 is TGTGCCAGCTCACCCCAGGGAGGCGCGGGTAATGAGCAGTTCTTC.